Each of the 27 T cell receptor beta chains below was sequenced from the same sample in a study of blood T cell repertoires in COVID-19. Sequencing used immunoSEQ multiplex PCR; TCRdb keeps in-frame clones, though not all of them. This table has about 240,000 clones, roughly nine tenths appearing once. Sequences were obtained from peripheral blood. Receptor source: a man between 60 and 75 years old with acute or convalescent COVID-19.

Worth noting for this clone: This same CDR3 is encoded by further DNA sequences in the sample. CDR3: CASSSRTVSYNEQFF. CDR3 in DNA: TGTGCCAGCAGCTCCAGGACAGTATCCTACAATGAGCAGTTCTTC. The rearrangement uses TRBV6-2 or TRBV6-3 and TRBJ2-1, with a weak D call TRBD1 (6 bases). Trimming removed 6 bases at V and 1 base at J, with 13 bases between. There are 15 residues in the CDR3. The germline V gene encodes CDR1 MNHEY and CDR2 SVGEGT.

This sequence joins TRBV30 and TRBJ2-1; TRBD2 might be the D (6 bases). This CDR3 has 15 residues. Between the trimmed V and J ends, which lost 0 bases and 0 bases, there was a span of 9 bases. The germline V gene encodes CDR1 GTSNPN and CDR2 SVGIG (reference sequence). DNA for the CDR3: TGTGCCTGGAGTGTTGGAGGGAGCTCCTACAATGAGCAGTTCTTC. Its protein is CAWSVGGSSYNEQFF.

The rearrangement uses TRBV27 and TRBJ2-2; D might be TRBD2 (5 bases). In germline, CDR1 is MNHEY, CDR2 SMNVEV (reference sequence). There are 16 residues in the CDR3. Deletions cut 5 bases from V and 4 bases from J, with 17 bases between. This CDR3 is CASSTVGVTGTGELFF. CDR3 nucleotides: TGTGCCAGCAGTACCGTGGGAGTCACGGGCACCGGGGAGCTGTTTTTT.

The V and J genes are TRBV7-9 and TRBJ2-2, with 8 bases that match TRBD2. The trim removed 2 bases at V and 3 bases at J, leaving 2 bases unmatched. The germline CDR1 and CDR2 sequences are SEHNR and FQNEAQ (reference sequence). The CDR3 sequence is 15 residues long. CDR3 sequence: CASSLSGSYTGELFF. As DNA, the CDR3 is TGTGCCAGCAGCTTAAGCGGGAGCTACACCGGGGAGCTGTTTTTT.

V usage is TRBV29-1 and J usage is TRBJ1-4; D perhaps matches TRBD1 (6 bases). The CDR3 runs to 16 residues. The germline CDR1 and CDR2 sequences are SQVTM and ANQGSEA. V gave up 7 bases and J gave up 5 bases, with 23 bases separating them. In DNA form, the CDR3 reads TGCAGCGCACTATACCTGACGACAGGTCTAAATGAAAAACTGTTTTTT. This gives the protein CSALYLTTGLNEKLFF.

The CDR3 loop is CASSLEQKPYTGELFF. CDR3 nucleotide sequence: TGTGCCAGCAGCTTGGAACAGAAGCCTTACACCGGGGAGCTGTTTTTT. V and J are TRBV5-8 and TRBJ2-2; D ambiguous. V dropped 0 bases and J dropped 3 bases, with 12 bases sitting between them. This CDR3 is built from 16 residues. Germline CDR1 SGHTS, CDR2 YDEGEE.

This clone was detected only once. V and J are TRBV18 and TRBJ2-3; D call uncertain. CDR1 KGHSH and CDR2 LQKENI come from the germline V gene. The CDR3 runs to 14 residues. The V and J ends lost 3 bases and 1 base respectively, with 8 bases between them. The CDR3 is CASSPVEGTDTQYF. In nucleotides, the CDR3 is TGTGCCAGCTCACCCGTCGAGGGCACAGATACGCAGTATTTT.

The chain links TRBV5-4 to TRBJ2-1; D unclear. The V and J ends lost 0 bases and 1 base respectively, with 5 bases between them. The CDR3 totals 14 residues. CDR1 and CDR2 from the germline V gene are SGHNT and YYREEE (reference sequence). The CDR3 is CASSLVGSYNEQFF. The CDR3 bases are TGTGCCAGCAGCTTGGTCGGTTCCTACAATGAGCAGTTCTTC.

The CDR3: CASSFYSGRAVRELFF. CDR3 nucleotides: TGTGCCAGCAGCTTTTATAGCGGGAGGGCAGTTCGGGAGCTGTTTTTT. V and J are TRBV11-1 and TRBJ2-2, with TRBD2 identical over 11 bases. Germline CDR1 and CDR2: SGHAT and FQDESV (reference sequence). The V and J ends lost 3 bases and 9 bases, in that order; junction bases with no gene match: 9. This CDR3 is 16 amino acids long.

The chain has TRBV19 and TRBJ1-5, with 8 nucleotides matching TRBD1. Germline CDR1 is LNHDA and CDR2 is SQIVND (reference sequence). With V trimmed by 5 bases and J by 0 bases, 6 bases remained unmatched. The CDR3 has 16 amino acids. The CDR3 DNA follows: TGTGCCAGTAGTCTCCAGGGGGCTTATAGCAATCAGCCCCAGCATTTT. Residues: CASSLQGAYSNQPQHF.

This chain links TRBV30 with TRBJ2-5; perhaps TRBD1 as D (6 bases). CDR1 GTSNPN and CDR2 SVGIG come from the germline V gene (reference sequence). The V and J ends lost 1 base and 4 bases respectively, with 10 bases between them. This CDR3 has 13 amino acids. The CDR3 DNA sequence: TGTGCCTGGAGTGAACAGGGCGGAGAGACCCAGTACTTC. Its translation: CAWSEQGGETQYF.

DNA of the CDR3: TGTGCTAGTGCGAACTCGGGGCAGGGGGGAGTTCGTGGCAATCAGCCCCAGCATTTT. It translates to CASANSGQGGVRGNQPQHF. J is TRBJ1-5 and V is TRBV12-5; 7 positions match TRBD1. Germline lookup yields CDR1 LGHNT and CDR2 FRNRAP. V was clipped by 7 bases and J by 2 bases; unmatched bases: 20. The CDR3 spans 19 residues.

The chain joins TRBV5-4 to TRBJ1-1; TRBD1 might be the D (5 bases). CDR3 size: 13 residues. Germline CDR1 is SGHNT and CDR2 is YYREEE (reference sequence). Trimming stripped 3 bases from V and 4 bases from J, with 10 bases between. The CDR3 nucleotides read TGTGCCAGCAGCTGGACATCCCTCACTGAAGCTTTCTTT. This codes for CASSWTSLTEAFF.

This chain uses TRBV28 with TRBJ1-4, with 8 bases lining up with TRBD1. Trimming removed 8 bases from V and 10 bases from J; junction bases left unmatched: 18. CDR3 length: 16 residues. From germline, CDR1 is MDHEN and CDR2 SYDVKM. This CDR3 reads CASSTTGAPNRGKLFF. CDR3 in DNA: TGTGCCAGCTCTACGACAGGGGCCCCAAACAGGGGAAAACTGTTTTTT.

The rearrangement links TRBV11-2 to TRBJ2-5; D is unresolved. Germline V gene lookup returns CDR1 SGHAT and CDR2 FQNNGV. Trimming took 5 bases from V and 4 from J, leaving 14 bases between them. CDR3 length equals 14 residues. The CDR3 DNA follows: TGTGCCAGCAGCCGCCCGGTACCACGAGAGACCCAGTACTTC. Protein: CASSRPVPRETQYF.

The chain combines TRBV9 with TRBJ2-1; 8 positions match TRBD2. V lost 3 bases, J lost 7 bases, and 9 bases stayed unmatched. CDR1 is SGDLS, CDR2 YYNGEE, per germline. This CDR3 has 15 residues. The DNA of the CDR3 is TGTGCCAGCAGCGATGCGGGAGGCCGGAGGAATGAGCAGTTCTTC. Encoded protein: CASSDAGGRRNEQFF. The full variable domain, completed using reference TRBV9 and TRBJ2-1, is DSGVTQTPKHLITATGQRVTLRCSPRSGDLSVYWYQQSLDQGLQFLIQYYNGEERAKGNILERFSAQQFPDLHSELNLSSLELGDSALYFCASSDAGGRRNEQFFGPGTRLTVL.

The chain recombines TRBV19 with TRBJ1-5; 9 positions agree with TRBD1. Germline V lookup: CDR1 LNHDA, CDR2 SQIVND (reference sequence). Trimming took 3 bases from V and 4 from J; bases not matched to a gene: 4. The CDR3 is 15 residues long. The CDR3 sequence is CASSMGQGGNQPQHF. The DNA of the CDR3 is TGTGCCAGTAGTATGGGACAGGGAGGGAATCAGCCCCAGCATTTT.

The chain has TRBV27 and TRBJ2-7; unclear D gene. The CDR3 is 14 residues long. V was pared by 5 bases and J by 3 bases, with 14 bases between. Germline V gene lookup returns CDR1 MNHEY and CDR2 SMNVEV (reference sequence). The CDR3 loop reads CASSPHTEIYEQYF. As DNA, the CDR3 is TGTGCCAGCAGTCCACACACAGAAATCTACGAGCAGTACTTC.

The V and J genes are TRBV30 and TRBJ1-2, with 7 bases fitting TRBD1. The V gene's germline CDR1 is GTSNPN and CDR2 SVGIG (reference sequence). J gave up 6 bases and V 0 bases, and 19 bases lay outside the gene matches. The CDR3 totals 18 residues. CDR3 protein: CAWSVTVFGLPGTDGYTF. CDR3 nucleotides: TGTGCCTGGAGTGTTACAGTCTTCGGACTACCCGGGACAGATGGCTACACCTTC. The variable domain in full, with the rest retrieved from reference TRBV30 and TRBJ1-2, is SQTIHQWPATLVQPVGSPLSLECTVEGTSNPNLYWYRQAAGRGLQLLFYSVGIGQISSEVPQNLSASRPQDRQFILSSKKLLLSDSGFYLCAWSVTVFGLPGTDGYTFGSGTRLTVV.

The chain has TRBV30 and TRBJ2-1; 14 bases line up with TRBD2. CDR1 GTSNPN and CDR2 SVGIG come from the germline V gene (reference sequence). V dropped 2 bases and J dropped 8; count of bases not matched to a gene: 5. The CDR3 contains 15 residues. The CDR3 is CAWSRGLAGADEQFF. The DNA of the CDR3 is TGTGCCTGGAGTAGGGGACTAGCGGGAGCAGATGAGCAGTTCTTC.

This sequence joins TRBV5-1 and TRBJ1-1; D unresolved. The CDR3 totals 14 residues. With 3 bases removed from V and 7 bases from J, the gap between germline ends came to 16 bases. From germline, CDR1 is SGHRS and CDR2 YFSETQ. CDR3 nucleotide sequence: TGCGCCAGCAGCTCTGTGGGCATCTCAGGTGAAGCTTTCTTT. It encodes CASSSVGISGEAFF.

This rearrangement joins TRBV5-1 to TRBJ2-1, with 7 nucleotides matching TRBD1. The CDR3 spans 15 residues. Per the germline V gene, CDR1 is SGHRS and CDR2 is YFSETQ. The V gene end was trimmed by 4 bases and the J gene end by 8 bases; junction bases not matched to a gene: 12. CDR3 residues: CASSQGEAFLDEQFF. CDR3 sequence (DNA): TGCGCCAGCAGCCAGGGGGAAGCCTTCCTCGATGAGCAGTTCTTC.

The rearrangement uses TRBV5-4 and TRBJ1-2; no clear D gene. This CDR3 is 15 amino acids long. Per the germline V gene, CDR1 is SGHNT and CDR2 is YYREEE (reference sequence). V lost 2 bases and J 4 bases, leaving 15 bases between the germline ends. The CDR3 region has the DNA TGTGCCAGCAGCTTTTCGCCGGACTCCCCCTATGGCTACACCTTC. It is translated as CASSFSPDSPYGYTF.

This chain uses TRBV19 with TRBJ2-1; no firm D call. Trimming took off 3 bases at V and 8 bases at J, with 14 bases between the two ends. CDR3 size: 14 residues. Per germline, CDR1 LNHDA and CDR2 SQIVND (reference sequence). CDR3 in amino acids: CASSMKYRGDEQFF. Here the CDR3 DNA reads TGTGCCAGTAGTATGAAGTACCGTGGAGATGAGCAGTTCTTC.

The V gene is TRBV5-1, the J gene TRBJ2-2; 7 bases line up with TRBD1. The V gene end was trimmed by 7 bases and the J gene end by 8 bases; junction bases not matched to a gene: 11. The CDR3 length is 14 residues. Germline assignment: CDR1 SGHRS and CDR2 YFSETQ. The CDR3 is CASRYNDRAGELFF. The CDR3 nucleotides are TGCGCCAGCCGATATAACGACAGGGCTGGGGAGCTGTTTTTT. Variable domain in full (rest from reference TRBV5-1 and TRBJ2-2): KAGVTQTPRYLIKTRGQQVTLSCSPISGHRSVSWYQQTPGQGLQFLFEYFSETQRNKGNFPGRFSGRQFSNSRSEMNVSTLELGDSALYLCASRYNDRAGELFFGEGSRLTVL.

The chain combines TRBV10-3 with TRBJ2-7; no clear D. The germline CDR1 and CDR2 sequences are ENHRY and SYGVKD. This CDR3 region has 14 residues. Trimming took off 11 bases at V and 3 bases at J, with 20 bases between the two ends. Written as DNA, the CDR3 is TGTGCCCCCACCGAGCAGGTGCCCATCTACGAGCAGTACTTC. This translates into CAPTEQVPIYEQYF.

The chain combines TRBV12-5 with TRBJ2-1, with D possibly matching TRBD2 (6 bases). Germline V gives CDR1 LGHNT, CDR2 FRNRAP. The CDR3 sequence is 16 residues long. With 1 base removed from V and 4 bases from J, the gap between germline ends came to 14 bases. CDR3 coding DNA: TGTGCTAGTGGTTTGGGTTCCGCGGGATCTTACAATGAGCAGTTCTTC. Encoded protein: CASGLGSAGSYNEQFF.